This T cell receptor (beta chain) stems from a study of blood T cell repertoires in COVID-19. Clones were sequenced by immunoSEQ multiplex PCR, and TCRdb holds only the in-frame ones, with some missing. The profile shows 350,000 to 400,000 clones, around 87% of them singletons. This clone was seen more than once but under ten times. This CDR3 has 14 residues. Looked up from germline, CDR1 is SGHAT and CDR2 is FQNNGV. V lost 5 bases, J lost 6 bases, and 13 bases lay in between. The chain combines TRBV11-2 with TRBJ2-2; D possibly corresponds to TRBD2 (5 bases). Sample: peripheral blood. The TCR comes from a man in his late teens or twenties with active or convalescent COVID-19. CDR3 bases: TGTGCCAGCAGCCGGGGAGCTTACCCCGGGGAGCTGTTTTTT. Residues: CASSRGAYPGELFF.